The next 8 T cell receptor beta chains were all read from a single sample in a study of technical replicates of blood from several donors. The repertoire was sequenced with immunoSEQ multiplex PCR; TCRdb's copy has only in-frame clones and lacks some. The sample contains about 80,000 clones, 80% to 95% of which appear only once. Sequenced input: T cells isolated from PBMCs. Every receptor here comes from a human donor in good health.

The rearrangement links TRBV6-5 to TRBJ1-1, with TRBD1 identical over 7 bases. The V and J ends lost 4 bases and 2 bases, in that order; junction bases with no gene match: 4. The CDR3 has 14 amino acids. The V gene's germline CDR1 is MNHEY and CDR2 SVGAGI. The CDR3 region has the DNA TGTGCCAGCAGTTCGGGACAGCCCAACACTGAAGCTTTCTTT. Amino acids: CASSSGQPNTEAFF.

The gene calls are TRBV7-2 and TRBJ2-3; D perhaps matches TRBD1 (6 bases). The CDR3 is 14 residues long. Trimming took off 4 bases at V and 4 bases at J, with 12 bases between the two ends. The germline V gene has CDR1 SGHTA and CDR2 FQGNSA. CDR3 sequence: CASSSISGADTQYF. The CDR3, as DNA: TGTGCCAGCAGCTCGATATCAGGGGCAGATACGCAGTATTTT.

The V call is TRBV6-5, the J call TRBJ2-5; D is perhaps TRBD2 (6 bases). V was pared by 2 bases and J by 4 bases, with 8 bases between. The CDR3 is made up of 13 amino acids. Germline CDR1 MNHEY, CDR2 SVGAGI. CDR3 in amino acids: CASSYGGRETQYF. DNA for the CDR3: TGTGCCAGCAGTTACGGGGGGAGAGAGACCCAGTACTTC.

This clone appeared once. The rearrangement links TRBV28 to TRBJ2-7, with TRBD2 identical over 11 bases. The V segment lost 2 bases and the J segment 5 bases; nucleotides outside the gene matches: 5. The CDR3 length is 15 residues. CDR1 and CDR2 from the germline V gene are MDHEN and SYDVKM. The CDR3 spells CASSLSTSGSDEQYF. The CDR3 nucleotides read TGTGCCAGCAGTTTAAGTACTAGCGGGAGCGACGAGCAGTACTTC.

This chain connects TRBV7-6 to TRBJ2-1; 16 nucleotides match TRBD2. The germline CDR1 and CDR2 sequences are SGHVS and FNYEAQ. Trimming at V came to 3 bases and at J to 8 bases, leaving 1 base not matched to a gene. This CDR3 has 15 amino acids. This chain's CDR3 is CASSLGLAGGYEQFF. The CDR3 bases are TGTGCCAGCAGCTTGGGACTAGCGGGAGGGTATGAGCAGTTCTTC.

This sequence joins TRBV13 and TRBJ2-7; TRBD2 matches at 10 bases. The CDR3 totals 15 residues. The junction had 9 bases not matched to a gene; V was cut back by 6 bases and J by 4 bases. CDR1 and CDR2 from the germline V gene are PRHDT and FYEKMQ (reference sequence). As DNA, the CDR3 is TGTGCCAGCAGTGCTAGCGGGAGAGGTAATTACGAGCAGTACTTC. It codes for CASSASGRGNYEQYF.

The genes are TRBV11-2 and TRBJ1-1, with TRBD1 identical over 10 bases. The CDR3 has 16 residues. Trimming removed 5 bases from V and 1 base from J; junction bases left unmatched: 7. Germline CDR1 and CDR2: SGHAT and FQNNGV. The CDR3 sequence is CASSPWDRGRNTEAFF. Written as DNA, the CDR3 is TGTGCCAGCAGCCCCTGGGACAGGGGTAGGAACACTGAAGCTTTCTTT.

This rearrangement joins TRBV29-1 to TRBJ1-1; 7 bases map to TRBD1. Trimming took 8 bases from V and 1 from J; bases not matched to a gene: 10. CDR3 length: 14 residues. CDR1 is SQVTM and CDR2 is ANQGSEA in the germline V gene. The CDR3 is CSPYLQGRNTEAFF. The CDR3 region has the DNA TGCAGCCCATACCTACAGGGGAGGAACACTGAAGCTTTCTTT.